The source of this T cell receptor beta chain is a study of CXCR3-negative and CXCR3-positive naive CD8 T cells (dated by TCRdb to about 2019). Regarding the study in general: About 135 million TRB reads were obtained in total, roughly 1.5 +/- 0.3 million reads per library. Diversity and physicochemical repertoire analyses covered some eleven donors pooled from two independent experiments. Naive subsets from 5 or 6 donors and memory cells from 3 donors were included in the TRBV-TRBJ cluster analysis.

The listed sequencing device is NextSeq 550. The Human TCR Profiling Kit (MiLaboratory) was used to prepare UMI-labeled 5' RACE TRB cDNA libraries. cDNA synthesis used the entire amount of extracted RNA, and PCR amplification then used the entire amount of cDNA produced. The libraries were made side by side, with each library going through the same number of PCR cycles. On the authors' methods: About 52,000 +/- 9,100 unique UMI-labeled TRB cDNA molecules per library were extracted with MIGEC and MiXCR, with at least two reads per UMI required. An average of approximately 40,000 +/- 10,000 functional in-frame TRB CDR3 nucleotide clonotypes without stop codons was found per library. After each sample was downsampled to 5000 UMI-labeled TRB molecules, VDJtools was used to calculate diversity metrics such as normalized Shannon-Wiener and Chao1. VDJtools was used to calculate clonotype-size-weighted physicochemical properties of the central five CDR3 residues, namely interaction energy, strength, volume and Kidera factor 4. TCRdb reprocessed the reads into one record per CDR3 protein sequence, lacking DNA. The authors' filters were not applied to this entry. The table for this sample lists about 58,000 distinct CDR3 sequences. The ten largest account for around 0.45% of the sample.

For every CD8+ T cell subset, approximately 330,000 cells were flow-sorted straight into RLT lysis buffer, and each subset was sorted in triplicate. To keep memory contaminants out, a stringent definition of naive CD8+ T cells was applied: CD45RO-CCR7+CD27+CD95-. Peripheral blood mononuclear cells were isolated from buffy coats by standard density gradient centrifugation. Naive CXCR3-negative and CXCR3-positive CD8+ T cells were flow-sorted on a FACSAria III. Total RNA was extracted from sorted cells using an RNeasy Mini Kit. What the research found in general, with its limitations: Comparably high repertoire diversity was found in both naive subsets, whereas much lower repertoire diversity was found in memory CD8+ T cells. Compared with CXCR3-negative naive cells, CXCR3-positive naive cells had TRB CDR3s with higher hydrophobicity (lower Kidera factor 4), lower energy, and higher strength and volume indices. Similar TRBV-TRBJ usage was shown by naive CXCR3-negative and CXCR3-positive cells from the same donor, whereas distinct patterns were shown by memory cells. CXCR3 expression partially decreased after cryopreservation, so most assays used freshly isolated PBMCs. Because surface CD5, which is linked to self-reactivity in mice, was comparable between the naive subsets, TCR interaction strength was also inferred from the physicochemical properties of TRB CDR3s.

Taken from cysteine to phenylalanine, the CDR3 has 15 residues. No DNA was logged. CDR1 and CDR2 (MNHEY, SVGEGT) derive from the germline V gene. On this clonotype: The antigen it binds to is not known.

The receptor was isolated from a human donor in good health. Some clones in this sample may be carry-over from other donors' samples. Recombination joined TRBV6-2 or TRBV6-3 with TRBJ1-5. Material: naive CXCR3- CD8+ T cells from blood. The sample's cell subset or site, from its label and the paper: CD45RO-CCR7+CD27+CD95- naive CD8+ T cells lacking CXCR3 (TNR3-). The CDR3 region reads CASSLTDGGNQPQHF.